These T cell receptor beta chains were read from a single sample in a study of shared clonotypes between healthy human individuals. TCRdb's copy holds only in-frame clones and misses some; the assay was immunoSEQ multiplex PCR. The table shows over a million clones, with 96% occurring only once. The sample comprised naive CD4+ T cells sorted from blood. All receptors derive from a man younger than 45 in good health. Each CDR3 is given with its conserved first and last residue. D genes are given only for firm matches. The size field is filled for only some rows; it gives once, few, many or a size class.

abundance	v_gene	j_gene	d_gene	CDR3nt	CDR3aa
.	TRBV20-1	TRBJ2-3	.	TGCAGTGCTAGAGTTACAGATACGCAGTATTTT	CSARVTDTQYF
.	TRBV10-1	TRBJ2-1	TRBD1	TGCGCCATCGGACAGGGGAGCTCCTACAATGAGCAGTTCTTC	CAIGQGSSYNEQFF
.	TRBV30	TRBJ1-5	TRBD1	TGTGCCTGGCAGGGGGGGCGCAATCAGCCCCAGCATTTT	CAWQGGRNQPQHF
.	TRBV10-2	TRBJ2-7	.	TGCGCCAGCAGCCGCACGGGGGAGAGGTACGAGCAGTACTTC	CASSRTGERYEQYF
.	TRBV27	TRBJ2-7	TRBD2	TGTGCCAGCAGTGGAATAGCGGGGCTTACCTACGAGCAGTACTTC	CASSGIAGLTYEQYF
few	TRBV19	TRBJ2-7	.	TGTGCCAGTAGTGGGGCAAATGGCGAGCAGTACTTC	CASSGANGEQYF
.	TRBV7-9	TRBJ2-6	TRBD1	TGTGCCAGCAGCGCGACAGGGGACTCTGGGGCCAACGTCCTGACTTTC	CASSATGDSGANVLTF
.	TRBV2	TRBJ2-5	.	TGTGCCAGCAGTGAAATTAGGAAAGAGACCCAGTACTTC	CASSEIRKETQYF
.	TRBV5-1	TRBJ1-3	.	TGCGCCAGCAGCTTGGCCTCAGGAAACTCTGGAAACACCATATATTTT	CASSLASGNSGNTIYF
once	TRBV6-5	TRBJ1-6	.	TGTGCCAGCAGTTATCAGGGGACTTCACCCCTCCACTTT	CASSYQGTSPLHF
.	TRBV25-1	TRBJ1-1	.	TGTGCCAGCAGTATAGGGGGGCAGGTCACTGAAGCTTTCTTT	CASSIGGQVTEAFF
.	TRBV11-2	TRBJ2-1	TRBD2	TGTGCCAGCAGCTCAGAGCGGGAGCCCCACAATGAGCAGTTCTTC	CASSSEREPHNEQFF
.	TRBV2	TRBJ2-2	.	TGTGCCAGCAGTCGGGGTAACAGGGCCCTAGGGACCGGGGAGCTGTTTTTT	CASSRGNRALGTGELFF
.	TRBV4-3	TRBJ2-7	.	TGCGCCAGCAGCCAAGATACCCCGACGGGAAGACAGTACTTC	CASSQDTPTGRQYF
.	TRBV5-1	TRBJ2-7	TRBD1	TGCGCCAGCAGCTTGGGGGACAGATCCTCCTACGAGCAGTACTTC	CASSLGDRSSYEQYF
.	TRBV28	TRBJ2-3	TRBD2	TGTGCCAGCTGGGATCGAGCGGGAGCCCCAGATACGCAGTATTTT	CASWDRAGAPDTQYF
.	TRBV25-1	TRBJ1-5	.	TGTGCCAGCAGTGTGTTCAACCAGCCCCAGCATTTT	CASSVFNQPQHF
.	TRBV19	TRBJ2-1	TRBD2	TGTGCCAGTAGTATAGCCCGGACTAGCGGTTACAATGAGCAGTTCTTC	CASSIARTSGYNEQFF
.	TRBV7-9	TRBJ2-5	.	TGTGCCAGCAGCGGACGCCAGGGTACAAATTTGCAACAAGAGACCCAGTACTTC	CASSGRQGTNLQQETQYF
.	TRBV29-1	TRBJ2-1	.	TGCAGCGCCGCCAGGACGGTCTACAATGAGCAGTTCTTC	CSAARTVYNEQFF
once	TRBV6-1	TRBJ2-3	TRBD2	TGTGCCAGCGTGGCCGGGGGGTCGGGTACGCAGTATTTT	CASVAGGSGTQYF
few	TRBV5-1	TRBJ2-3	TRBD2	TGCGCCAGCAGCCGGGACTACCGCACAGATACGCAGTATTTT	CASSRDYRTDTQYF
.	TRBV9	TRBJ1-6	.	TGTGCCAGCAGCGTAGATACTATCTTCGAATCACCCCTCCACTTT	CASSVDTIFESPLHF
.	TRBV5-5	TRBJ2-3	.	TGTGCCAGCAGCCAGACCTCCGTCGGGAATACGCAGTATTTT	CASSQTSVGNTQYF
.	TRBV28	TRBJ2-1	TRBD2	TGTGCCAGCAGTTTATTAGGGACTACGCCAGGTGAGCAGTTCTTC	CASSLLGTTPGEQFF
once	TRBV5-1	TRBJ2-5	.	TGCGCCAGCAGCTTGTTTGCGGAAGAGACCCAGTACTTC	CASSLFAEETQYF
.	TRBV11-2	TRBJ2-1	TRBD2	TGTGCCAGCAGCTTAGGGTCGGGACTACCCTTCAATGAGCAGTTCTTC	CASSLGSGLPFNEQFF
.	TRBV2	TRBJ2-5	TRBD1	TGTGCCAGCAGCGGGACAGAACAAGAGACCCAGTACTTC	CASSGTEQETQYF
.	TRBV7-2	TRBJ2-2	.	TGTGCCAGCAGCTTAAGGTTTAGGGGGTTGGGGGAGCTGTTTTTT	CASSLRFRGLGELFF
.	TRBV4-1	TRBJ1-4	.	TGCGCCAGCAGCACACTGGGGGCTCCCAATGAAAAACTGTTTTTT	CASSTLGAPNEKLFF
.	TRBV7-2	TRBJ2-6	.	TGTGCCACACCTGCCGGGACAAGCTCTGGGGCCAACGTCCTGACTTTC	CATPAGTSSGANVLTF
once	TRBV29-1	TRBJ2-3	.	TGCAGCGTTGACAGGACTACATTCACAGATACGCAGTATTTT	CSVDRTTFTDTQYF
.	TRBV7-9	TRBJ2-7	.	TGTGCCAGCAGCCCAGCCGGGACTTCCCTGGGGGAGCAGTACTTC	CASSPAGTSLGEQYF
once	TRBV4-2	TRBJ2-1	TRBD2	TGTGCCAGCAGCCAAGGCCGGGGGGGAGGTAATGGTGAGCAGTTCTTC	CASSQGRGGGNGEQFF
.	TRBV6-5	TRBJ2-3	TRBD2	TGTGCCAGCAGTTCTCCTAGCGGGTCGGCAGATACGCAGTATTTT	CASSSPSGSADTQYF
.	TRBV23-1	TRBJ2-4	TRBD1	TGCGCCAGCAGTCAACTGGACAGGGGAGTGAACATTCAGTACTTC	CASSQLDRGVNIQYF
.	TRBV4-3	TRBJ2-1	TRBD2	TGCGCCAGCAGCCAAGTGCTGACTAGCGGGAGTAATGAGCAGTTCTTC	CASSQVLTSGSNEQFF
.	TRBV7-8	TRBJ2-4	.	TGTGCCAGCAGCCCGTCGGACGTCCGGACCTCTTCGGGCAAAAACATTCAGTACTTC	CASSPSDVRTSSGKNIQYF
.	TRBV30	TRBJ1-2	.	TGTGCCTGGAGTCCGCAGGGGTATGGCTACACCTTC	CAWSPQGYGYTF
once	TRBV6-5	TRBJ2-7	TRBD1	TGTGCCAGCAGGTCCGGGACAGCCTACGAGCAGTACTTC	CASRSGTAYEQYF
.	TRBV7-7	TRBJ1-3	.	TGTGCTAGCAGCTTATCACCCCAATTTGGAAACACCATATATTTT	CASSLSPQFGNTIYF
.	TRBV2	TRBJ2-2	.	TGTGCCACTAAGGGGGACGGCCTACCGAACACCGGGGAGCTGTTTTTT	CATKGDGLPNTGELFF
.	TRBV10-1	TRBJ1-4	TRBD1	TGCGCCAGCAGTGAGTCGATTGGACAGGGAGCCGAAAAACTGTTTTTT	CASSESIGQGAEKLFF
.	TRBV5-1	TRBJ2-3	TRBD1	TGCGCCAGCAGCACACTGACAGGGGGAAGCACAGATACGCAGTATTTT	CASSTLTGGSTDTQYF
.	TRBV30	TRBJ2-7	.	TGTGCCTGGAGGGTGAGCTCCTACGAGCAGTACTTC	CAWRVSSYEQYF
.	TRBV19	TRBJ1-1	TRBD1	TGTGCCAGTAGGGGTGGGACAGGGTGGAACACTGAAGCTTTCTTT	CASRGGTGWNTEAFF
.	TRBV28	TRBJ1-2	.	TGTGCCAGCAGTTTTCTGGGTCCGTATGGCTACACCTTC	CASSFLGPYGYTF
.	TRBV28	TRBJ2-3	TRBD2	TGTGCCAGCGGGAGGGGCACAGATACGCAGTATTTT	CASGRGTDTQYF
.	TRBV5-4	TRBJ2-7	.	TGTGCCAGCAGCTTGATTTCCGGGGTAGGGTCCTACGAGCAGTACTTC	CASSLISGVGSYEQYF
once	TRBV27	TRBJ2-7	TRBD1	TGTGCCAGCAGTTACAGGGGTCTCTCCTACGAGCAGTACTTC	CASSYRGLSYEQYF
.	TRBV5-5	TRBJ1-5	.	TGTGCCAGCAGCTTGGCTCCCTTTCAGCCCCAGCATTTT	CASSLAPFQPQHF